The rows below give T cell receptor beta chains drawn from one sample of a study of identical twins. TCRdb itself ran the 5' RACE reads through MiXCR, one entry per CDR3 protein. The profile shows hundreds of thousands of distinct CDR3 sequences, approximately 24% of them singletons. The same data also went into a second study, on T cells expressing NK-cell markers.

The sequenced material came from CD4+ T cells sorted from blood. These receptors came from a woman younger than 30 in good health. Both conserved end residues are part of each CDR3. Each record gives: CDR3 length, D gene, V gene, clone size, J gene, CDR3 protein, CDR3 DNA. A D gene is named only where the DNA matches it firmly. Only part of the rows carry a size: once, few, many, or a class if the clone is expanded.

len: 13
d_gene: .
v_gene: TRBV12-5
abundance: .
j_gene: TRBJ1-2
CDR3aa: CASASLGYYGYTF
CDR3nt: TGTGCTAGTGCCTCACTGGGGTATTATGGCTACACCTTC

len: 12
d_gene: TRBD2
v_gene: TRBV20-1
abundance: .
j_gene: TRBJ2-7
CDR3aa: CSPLAGPKEQYF
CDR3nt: TGCAGCCCGCTAGCGGGGCCCAAGGAGCAGTACTTC

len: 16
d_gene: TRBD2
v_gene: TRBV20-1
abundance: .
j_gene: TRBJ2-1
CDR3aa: CSARTSGRYPYNEQFF
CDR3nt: TGCAGTGCTAGGACTAGCGGGCGTTATCCCTACAATGAGCAGTTCTTC

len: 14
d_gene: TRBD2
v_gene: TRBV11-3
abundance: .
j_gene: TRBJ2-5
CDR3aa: CASSRSGRDETQYF
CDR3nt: TGTGCCAGCAGCCGTAGCGGGAGGGACGAGACCCAGTACTTC

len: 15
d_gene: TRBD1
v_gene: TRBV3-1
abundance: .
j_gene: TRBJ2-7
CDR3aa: CASSQKGARVGEQYF
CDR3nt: TGTGCCAGCAGCCAAAAGGGGGCGCGGGTTGGCGAGCAGTACTTC

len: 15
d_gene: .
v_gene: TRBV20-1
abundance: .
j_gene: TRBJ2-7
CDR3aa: CSARAGSGRNYEQYF
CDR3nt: TGCAGTGCTAGAGCCGGTAGCGGTAGAAACTACGAGCAGTACTTC

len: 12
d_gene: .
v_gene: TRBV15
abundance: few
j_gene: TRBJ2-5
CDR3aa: CATSRGTETQYF
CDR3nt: TGTGCCACCAGCAGAGGGACAGAGACCCAGTACTTC

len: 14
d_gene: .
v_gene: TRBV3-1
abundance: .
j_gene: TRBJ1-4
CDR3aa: CASGDRATNEKLFF
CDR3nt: TGTGCCAGCGGGGACCGAGCAACTAATGAAAAACTGTTTTTT

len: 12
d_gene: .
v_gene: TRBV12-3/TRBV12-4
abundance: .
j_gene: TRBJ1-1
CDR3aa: CASSLVSFEAFF
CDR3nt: TGTGCCAGCAGTTTAGTGTCATTTGAAGCTTTCTTT

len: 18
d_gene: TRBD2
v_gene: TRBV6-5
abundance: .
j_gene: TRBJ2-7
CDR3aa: CASSYSTPGGGSMYEQYF
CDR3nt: TGTGCCAGCAGTTACTCGACCCCGGGTGGCGGGAGTATGTACGAGCAGTACTTC

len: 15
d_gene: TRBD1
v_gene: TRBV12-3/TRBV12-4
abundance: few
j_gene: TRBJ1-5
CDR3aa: CASSRDRGVFQPQHF
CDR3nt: TGTGCCAGCAGTCGGGACAGGGGGGTGTTTCAGCCCCAGCATTTT

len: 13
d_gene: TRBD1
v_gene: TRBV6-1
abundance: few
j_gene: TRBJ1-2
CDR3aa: CASSRQGEDGYTF
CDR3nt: TGTGCCAGCAGCAGACAGGGCGAGGATGGCTACACCTTC

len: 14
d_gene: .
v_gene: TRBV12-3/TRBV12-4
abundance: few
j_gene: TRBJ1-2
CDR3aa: CASSSNTRSYGYTF
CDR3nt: TGTGCCAGCAGTTCAAATACCAGGAGCTATGGCTACACCTTC

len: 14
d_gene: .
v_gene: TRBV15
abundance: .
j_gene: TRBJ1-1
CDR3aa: CATSRAPENTEAFF
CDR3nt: TGTGCCACCAGCAGAGCCCCAGAGAACACTGAAGCTTTCTTT

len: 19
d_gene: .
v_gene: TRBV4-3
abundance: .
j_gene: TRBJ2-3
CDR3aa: CASSQEGRQASTYTDTQYF
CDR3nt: TGCGCCAGCAGCCAAGAAGGTCGGCAGGCTTCCACCTACACAGATACGCAGTATTTT

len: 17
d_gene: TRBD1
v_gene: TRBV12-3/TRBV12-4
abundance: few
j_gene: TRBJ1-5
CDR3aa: CASSLTGTASSNQPQHF
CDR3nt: TGTGCCAGCAGTCTCACTGGGACAGCGAGTAGCAATCAGCCCCAGCATTTT

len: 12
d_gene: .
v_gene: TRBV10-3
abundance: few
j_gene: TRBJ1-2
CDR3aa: CAISERGYGYTF
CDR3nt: TGTGCCATCAGTGAGAGGGGCTATGGCTACACCTTC

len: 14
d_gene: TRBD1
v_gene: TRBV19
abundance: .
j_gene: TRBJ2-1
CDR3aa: CASKRQGLYNEQFF
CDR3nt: TGTGCCAGTAAACGACAGGGTCTCTACAATGAGCAGTTCTTC

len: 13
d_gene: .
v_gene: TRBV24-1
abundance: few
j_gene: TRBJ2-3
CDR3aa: CATSDGGTDTQYF
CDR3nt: TGTGCCACCAGTGATGGCGGAACAGATACGCAGTATTTT

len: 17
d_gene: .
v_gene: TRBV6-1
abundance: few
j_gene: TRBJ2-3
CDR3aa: CASRTDYSTVITDTQYF
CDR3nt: TGTGCCAGCAGAACGGACTACTCGACTGTAATCACAGATACGCAGTATTTT

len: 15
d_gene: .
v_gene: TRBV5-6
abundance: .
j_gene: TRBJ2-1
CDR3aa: CASSFRGDSYNEQFF
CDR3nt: TGTGCCAGCAGCTTCCGTGGAGACTCCTACAATGAGCAGTTCTTC

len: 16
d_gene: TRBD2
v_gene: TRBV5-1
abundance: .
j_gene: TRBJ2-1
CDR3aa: CASSLTGTRSGNEQFF
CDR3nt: TGCGCCAGCAGCTTGACGGGGACTAGAAGCGGCAATGAGCAGTTCTTC

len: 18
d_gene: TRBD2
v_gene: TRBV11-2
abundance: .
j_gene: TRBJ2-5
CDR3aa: CASSLPGGLAERDETQYF
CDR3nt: TGTGCCAGCAGCTTACCCGGAGGACTAGCGGAAAGGGACGAGACCCAGTACTTC

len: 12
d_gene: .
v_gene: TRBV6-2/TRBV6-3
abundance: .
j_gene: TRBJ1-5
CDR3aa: CASTQGYQPQHF
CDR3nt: TGTGCCAGCACCCAGGGTTATCAGCCCCAGCATTTT

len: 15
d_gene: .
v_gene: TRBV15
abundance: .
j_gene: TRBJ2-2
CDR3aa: CATSRDRHNTGELFF
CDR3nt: TGTGCCACCAGCAGAGATCGTCATAACACCGGGGAGCTGTTTTTT

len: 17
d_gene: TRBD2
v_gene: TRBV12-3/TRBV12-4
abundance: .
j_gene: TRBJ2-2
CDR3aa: CASSPGEGRPNTGELFF
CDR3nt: TGTGCCAGCAGCCCGGGGGAGGGACGGCCGAACACCGGGGAGCTGTTTTTT

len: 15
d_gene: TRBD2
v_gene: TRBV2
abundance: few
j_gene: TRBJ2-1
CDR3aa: CASSGGLAGYNEQFF
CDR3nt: TGTGCCAGCAGCGGTGGGCTAGCGGGATACAATGAGCAGTTCTTC

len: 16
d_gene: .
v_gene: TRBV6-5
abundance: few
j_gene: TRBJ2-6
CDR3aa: CASSYDPNSGANVLTF
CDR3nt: TGTGCCAGCAGTTACGACCCCAACTCTGGGGCCAACGTCCTGACTTTC

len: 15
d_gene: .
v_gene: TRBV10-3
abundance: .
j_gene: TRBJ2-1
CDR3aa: CAINLGGQVDNEQFF
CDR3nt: TGTGCCATAAACCTCGGGGGGCAGGTGGACAATGAGCAGTTCTTC

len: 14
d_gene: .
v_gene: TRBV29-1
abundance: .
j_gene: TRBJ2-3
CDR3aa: CSVVTGWGTDTQYF
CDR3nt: TGCAGCGTTGTCACAGGGTGGGGTACAGATACGCAGTATTTT

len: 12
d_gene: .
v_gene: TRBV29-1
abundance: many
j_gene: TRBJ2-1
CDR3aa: CSVASSYNEQFF
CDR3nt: TGCAGCGTTGCCTCGTCGTACAATGAGCAGTTCTTC

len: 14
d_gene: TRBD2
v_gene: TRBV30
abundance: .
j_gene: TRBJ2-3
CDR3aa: CAWSEAGGTDTQYF
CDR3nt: TGTGCCTGGAGTGAGGCGGGAGGAACAGATACGCAGTATTTT

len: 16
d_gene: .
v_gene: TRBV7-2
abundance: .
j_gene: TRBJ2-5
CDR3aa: CASTSGGGSRWETQYF
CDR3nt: TGTGCCAGCACCTCAGGGGGGGGCTCAAGGTGGGAGACCCAGTACTTC